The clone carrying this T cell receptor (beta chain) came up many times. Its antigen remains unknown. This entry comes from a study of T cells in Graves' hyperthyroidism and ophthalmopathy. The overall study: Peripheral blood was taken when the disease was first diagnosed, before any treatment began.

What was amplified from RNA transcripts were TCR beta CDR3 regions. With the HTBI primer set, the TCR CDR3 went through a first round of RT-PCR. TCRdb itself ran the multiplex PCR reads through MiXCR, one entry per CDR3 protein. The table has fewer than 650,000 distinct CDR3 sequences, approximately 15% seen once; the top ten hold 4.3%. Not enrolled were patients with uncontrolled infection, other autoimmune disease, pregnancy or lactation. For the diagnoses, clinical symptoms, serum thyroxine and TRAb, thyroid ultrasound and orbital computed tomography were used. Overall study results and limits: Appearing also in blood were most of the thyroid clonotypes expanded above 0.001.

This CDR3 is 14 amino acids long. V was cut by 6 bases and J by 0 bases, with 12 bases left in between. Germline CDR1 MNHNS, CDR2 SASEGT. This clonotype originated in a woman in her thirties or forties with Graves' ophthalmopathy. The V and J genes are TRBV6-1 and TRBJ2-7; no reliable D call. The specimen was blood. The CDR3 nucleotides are TGTGCCAGCAGAGCAGAATTAAGCTCCTACGAGCAGTACTTC. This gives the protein CASRAELSSYEQYF.